This TCR beta chain originates from a study of blood T cell repertoires in COVID-19 (dated by TCRdb to the early 2020s). Notes on the research overall: Collaborator samples came from the United States, Italy and Spain and covered acute and convalescent phases of COVID-19. The material from the prospective study consisted of cDNA or gDNA derived from T cells, B-cell-depleted T cells, or PBMCs. Deeply sampled blood TCRbeta repertoires from subjects exposed to, actively infected with, or recovered from COVID-19 were included in the dataset. A freely available public database, intended as a resource for researchers studying the immune response to SARS-CoV-2, is where the repertoires were released. Samples came from the ongoing ImmuneRACE study (first 160 participants) plus 1,254 subjects from 6 global collaborators. Where HLA class I and class II types were available, the types were taken from metadata supplied by the sample provider, not from assay-based typing. The sample metadata nearly always contained a de-identified subject ID, COVID-19 status, age in years and sex.

Here is what the overall study found, with its caveats: Clinical and demographic metadata were provided uncurated, with the amount varying by source and participant.

Turning to this clone: Its antigen specificity is not known. Per-nucleotide qualities are absent, and no much larger clonotype sits a single base away.

TCRbeta CDR3 regions were amplified from genomic DNA using the immunoSEQ Assay, a bias-controlled multiplex PCR. The authors' analysis ran thus. Nucleated cell counts per sample were estimated from amplification of reference gene primers within the assay. Sequence reads were collapsed and filtered to measure the absolute abundance of every unique TCRbeta CDR3 rearrangement. For each sample, productive Simpson clonality was calculated as the square root of Simpson's diversity index over productive rearrangements. TCRdb stores this immuneACCESS table with in-frame sequences only. Part of the clones is absent; in the studies checked, under half of the shortfall reflects unresolved V genes, and no reason is known for the rest. V and J calls and clone size are given by that table; D and trimming were obtained from the DNA. In all, the sample holds some 44,000 clones, and 92% of those were seen once. Roughly 10% of the sample rests with the top ten.

The collaborating institutions used their own protocols to collect whole blood in K2EDTA tubes. Collaborator samples were shipped for TCRbeta analysis as frozen whole blood, isolated PBMCs, or DNA extracted from either sample type. Including cysteine and phenylalanine, the CDR3 has 13 amino acids. The kept DNA is CDR3 alone, 39 bases in frame from the first base. CDR1 is given as LGHDT and CDR2 as YNNKEL, both from the germline V gene (reference sequence). Germline trimming amounts to 2 bases on V and 6 bases on J, with 0 as the count of junction bases outside the gene matches. Sequences were obtained from peripheral blood. The V and J segments used are TRBV3-1 (or the pseudogene TRBV3-2) and TRBJ2-2; TRBD1 fits 7 bases in the junction. This TCR was sampled from a man aged 45-65 years with active COVID-19. The CDR3 corresponds to CASSQQGAGELFF. The sequenced DNA is TGTGCCAGCAGCCAACAGGGGGCCGGGGAGCTGTTTTTT.